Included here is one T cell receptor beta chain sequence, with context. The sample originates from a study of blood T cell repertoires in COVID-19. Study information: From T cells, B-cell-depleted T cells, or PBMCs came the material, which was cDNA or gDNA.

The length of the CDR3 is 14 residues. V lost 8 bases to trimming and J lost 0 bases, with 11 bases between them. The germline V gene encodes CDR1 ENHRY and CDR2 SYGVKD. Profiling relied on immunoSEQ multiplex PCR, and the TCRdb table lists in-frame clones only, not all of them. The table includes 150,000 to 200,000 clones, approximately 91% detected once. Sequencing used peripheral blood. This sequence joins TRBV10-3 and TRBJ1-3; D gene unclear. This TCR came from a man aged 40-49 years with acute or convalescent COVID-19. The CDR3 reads CAIGAGLSGNTIYF. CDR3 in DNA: TGTGCCATCGGCGCAGGTCTCTCTGGAAACACCATATATTTT.